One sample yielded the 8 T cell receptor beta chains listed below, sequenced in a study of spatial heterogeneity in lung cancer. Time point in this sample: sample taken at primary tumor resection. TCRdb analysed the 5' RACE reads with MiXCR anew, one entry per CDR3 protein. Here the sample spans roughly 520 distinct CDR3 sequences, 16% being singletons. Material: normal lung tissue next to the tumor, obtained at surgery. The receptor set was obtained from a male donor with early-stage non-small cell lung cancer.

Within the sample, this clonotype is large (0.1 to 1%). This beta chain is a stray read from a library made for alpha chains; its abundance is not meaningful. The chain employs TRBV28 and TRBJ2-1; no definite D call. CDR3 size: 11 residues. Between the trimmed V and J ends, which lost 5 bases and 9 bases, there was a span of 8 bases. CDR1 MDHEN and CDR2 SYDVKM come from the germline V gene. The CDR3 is CASSPKSEQFF. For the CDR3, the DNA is TGTGCCAGCAGTCCCAAGAGTGAGCAGTTCTTC.

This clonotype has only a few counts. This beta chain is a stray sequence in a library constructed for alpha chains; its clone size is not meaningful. CDR3 region: CASSYSGGGNEQFF. The DNA of the CDR3 is TGTGCCAGCAGTTACTCAGGGGGGGGAAACGAGCAGTTCTTC. The rearrangement joins TRBV6-5 to TRBJ2-1; D is possibly TRBD2 (7 bases). Trimming took off 0 bases at V and 10 bases at J, with 13 bases between the two ends. CDR3 length equals 14 residues. Germline lookup yields CDR1 MNHEY and CDR2 SVGAGI.

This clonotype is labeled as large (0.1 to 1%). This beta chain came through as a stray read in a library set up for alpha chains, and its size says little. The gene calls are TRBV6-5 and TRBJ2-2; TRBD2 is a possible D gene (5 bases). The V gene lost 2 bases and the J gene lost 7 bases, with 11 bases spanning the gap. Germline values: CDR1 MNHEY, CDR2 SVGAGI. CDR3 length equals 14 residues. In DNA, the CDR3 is TGTGCCAGCAGTTACCGCTCTGGGAGCGGGGAGCTGTTTTTT. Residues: CASSYRSGSGELFF.

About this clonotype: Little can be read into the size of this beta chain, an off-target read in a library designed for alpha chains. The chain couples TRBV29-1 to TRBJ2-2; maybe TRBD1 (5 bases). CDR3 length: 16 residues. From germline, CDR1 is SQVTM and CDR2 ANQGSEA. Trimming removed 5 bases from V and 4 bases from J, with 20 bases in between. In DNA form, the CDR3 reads TGCAGCGTTTCCATTGGGGCCTTACGTGGCACCGGGGAGCTGTTTTTT. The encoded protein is CSVSIGALRGTGELFF.

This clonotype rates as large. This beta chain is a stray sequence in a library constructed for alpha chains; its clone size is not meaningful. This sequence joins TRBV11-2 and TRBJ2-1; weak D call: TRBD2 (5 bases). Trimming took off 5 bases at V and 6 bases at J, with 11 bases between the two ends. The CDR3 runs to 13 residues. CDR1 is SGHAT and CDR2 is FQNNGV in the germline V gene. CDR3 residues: CASSPGGSNEQFF. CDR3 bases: TGTGCCAGCAGCCCCGGCGGGTCCAATGAGCAGTTCTTC.

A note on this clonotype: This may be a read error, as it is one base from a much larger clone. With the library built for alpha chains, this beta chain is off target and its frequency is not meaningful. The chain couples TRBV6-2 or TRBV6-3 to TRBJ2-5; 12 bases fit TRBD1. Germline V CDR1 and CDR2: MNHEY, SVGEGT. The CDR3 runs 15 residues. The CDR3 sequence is CASRRDRGRWETRYF. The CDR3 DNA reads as TGTGCCAGCAGAAGGGACAGGGGGCGTTGGGAGACCCGGTACTTC.

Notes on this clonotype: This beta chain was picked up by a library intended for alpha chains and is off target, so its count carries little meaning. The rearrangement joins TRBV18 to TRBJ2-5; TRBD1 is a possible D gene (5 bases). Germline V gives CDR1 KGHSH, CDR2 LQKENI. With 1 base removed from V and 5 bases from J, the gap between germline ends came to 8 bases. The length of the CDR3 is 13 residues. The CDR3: CASSPQGVETQYF. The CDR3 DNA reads TGTGCCAGCTCACCACAAGGGGTTGAGACCCAGTACTTC.

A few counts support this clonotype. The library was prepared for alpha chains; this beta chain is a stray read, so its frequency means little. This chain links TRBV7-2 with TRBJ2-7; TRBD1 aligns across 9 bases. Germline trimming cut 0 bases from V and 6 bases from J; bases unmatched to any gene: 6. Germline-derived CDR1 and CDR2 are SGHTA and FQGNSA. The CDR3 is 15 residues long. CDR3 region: CASSLALGQGGEQYF. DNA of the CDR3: TGTGCCAGCAGCTTAGCGCTGGGACAGGGAGGCGAGCAGTACTTC.